The sequence of this T cell receptor beta chain was determined in a study of T cells in Graves' hyperthyroidism and ophthalmopathy. The CDR3 has 16 residues. Trimming cost V 5 bases and J 1 base, with 15 bases left between them. Germline CDR1 reads SNHLY; CDR2 reads FYNNEI. Findings of the study overall: Ophthalmopathy stood apart from stable hyperthyroidism in a 13 V-J model.

The study left out patients who had uncontrolled infection, other autoimmune disease, pregnancy or lactation. About this clonotype itself: The antigen remains unidentified.

Amplified TCR beta CDR3 regions derived from RNA transcripts. HTBI primers were used for first-round RT-PCR of the TCR CDR3. Each CDR3 protein gets one entry after TCRdb re-called the multiplex PCR reads with MiXCR. Of about 660,000 distinct CDR3 sequences listed, 45% were seen once; the top ten hold less than 9%. This sequence originates from an adult man with Graves' disease, either hyperthyroidism or ophthalmopathy (not recorded which). The sequenced sample consisted of peripheral blood or thyroid tissue (not recorded which). This chain links TRBV2 with TRBJ1-3, with D unresolved. The CDR3 bases are TGTGCCAGCAGTTTATGGAGGGTCCGTTCTGGAAACACCATATATTTT. Translating it yields CASSLWRVRSGNTIYF. Full variable domain (rest looked up from reference TRBV2 and TRBJ1-3): EPEVTQTPSHQVTQMGQEVILRCVPISNHLYFYWYRQILGQKVEFLVSFYNNEISEKSEIFDDQFSVERPDGSNFTLKIRSTKLEDSAMYFCASSLWRVRSGNTIYFGEGSWLTVV.